This TCR beta chain was captured by sequencing in a study of tumor-infiltrating T cells and Merkel cell polyomavirus (dated by TCRdb to the late 2010s). With regard to the full study: The study examined CD8+ T cells specific for the Merkel cell polyomavirus KLL epitope in Merkel cell carcinoma patients. Disease stage at presentation varied among the patients, and patient follow-up lasted a median of about 2.5 years, ranging from roughly 1.1 to 6.0 years. Patient treatments varied, were not standardized, and included chemotherapy, radiation and immunotherapies. TRB sequencing covered KLL-tetramer-sorted cells from blood or tumor-infiltrating lymphocytes in under 15 samples, plus 12 matched whole-tumor samples. Of all the tumor samples in the study, one was a frozen nodal tumor digest and another was a flash-frozen core biopsy of a metastasis. Most whole-tumor samples were obtained as 25-micron curls cut from formalin-fixed, paraffin-embedded tissue blocks.

Turning to this clone: Its antigen has not been determined. Base qualities are missing; no much larger clone stands one base away.

All patients' tumors stained robustly positive for Merkel cell polyomavirus Large T antigen by immunohistochemistry. The study included about a dozen Merkel cell carcinoma patients who had robust KLL-tetramer+ populations, above 0.04% of CD8+ T cells, in blood and/or cultured TIL. Every patient was Caucasian, and patient ages had a median of 65 years and ranged from roughly 45 to 85 years. Lymph node tumors were analyzed for patients with unknown primaries who presented with nodal disease, or when insufficient primary tissue was available. Beyond this particular receptor, the publication reports: KLL-specific TRB repertoires proved diverse and largely private: among nearly 400 unique sequences, only one clonotype was public, and two patients shared that clonotype. The small sample size of the study (n of about 11 patients) is recognized as a limitation. A higher intratumoral fraction of KLL-specific T cells (about 1.7-18% versus about 0-0.15%) was associated with significantly improved MCC-specific survival. A significant MCC-specific survival advantage (P = 0.0051) was associated with tumors having more unique KLL-specific clonotypes (roughly 5-120 vs 0-3). Only a single viral epitope was studied, so T cells against other Merkel cell polyomavirus epitopes were not captured.

Its CDR3 holds 14 amino acids, cysteine through phenylalanine. Here the CDR3 DNA is all that survives: 42 bases in frame from base 1. V was cut back by 2 bases and J by 4 bases, leaving a gap of 11 bases between them. In the germline V gene, CDR1 corresponds to ENHRY and CDR2 to SYGVKD. Library creation used the immunoSEQ multiplex PCR assay. Adaptive Biotechnologies (Seattle, WA) carried out the genomic DNA extraction, TRB sequencing and normalization. On the authors' methods: To compute clonality, the Shannon entropy of productive TRB sequences was normalized by log2 of unique productive sequences and then subtracted from one. KLL-specific clonotypes in tumors were identified by matching TCRbeta CDR3 amino acid sequences with those from each patient's tetramer-sorted sample. TCRdb limited this immuneACCESS table to in-frame rearrangements with V and J called. A share of clones is missing; checked studies link under half to unresolved V genes, and the rest is unexplained. V, J and clone size reflect that table, while D and trimming were determined from the DNA. Across this sample there are about 25,000 clones, with roughly nine tenths seen only once. More than 2.5% of the sample lies in the top ten.

This sequence uses TRBV10-3 and TRBJ1-2; no D segment can be confidently identified. The source material was lymph node tissue. The receptor's source is a man aged 50 or older with Merkel cell carcinoma. The nucleotide sequence reads TGTGCCATCAGTGAGGCCTCGGGTTCCTATGGCTACACCTTC. The resulting protein is CAISEASGSYGYTF.